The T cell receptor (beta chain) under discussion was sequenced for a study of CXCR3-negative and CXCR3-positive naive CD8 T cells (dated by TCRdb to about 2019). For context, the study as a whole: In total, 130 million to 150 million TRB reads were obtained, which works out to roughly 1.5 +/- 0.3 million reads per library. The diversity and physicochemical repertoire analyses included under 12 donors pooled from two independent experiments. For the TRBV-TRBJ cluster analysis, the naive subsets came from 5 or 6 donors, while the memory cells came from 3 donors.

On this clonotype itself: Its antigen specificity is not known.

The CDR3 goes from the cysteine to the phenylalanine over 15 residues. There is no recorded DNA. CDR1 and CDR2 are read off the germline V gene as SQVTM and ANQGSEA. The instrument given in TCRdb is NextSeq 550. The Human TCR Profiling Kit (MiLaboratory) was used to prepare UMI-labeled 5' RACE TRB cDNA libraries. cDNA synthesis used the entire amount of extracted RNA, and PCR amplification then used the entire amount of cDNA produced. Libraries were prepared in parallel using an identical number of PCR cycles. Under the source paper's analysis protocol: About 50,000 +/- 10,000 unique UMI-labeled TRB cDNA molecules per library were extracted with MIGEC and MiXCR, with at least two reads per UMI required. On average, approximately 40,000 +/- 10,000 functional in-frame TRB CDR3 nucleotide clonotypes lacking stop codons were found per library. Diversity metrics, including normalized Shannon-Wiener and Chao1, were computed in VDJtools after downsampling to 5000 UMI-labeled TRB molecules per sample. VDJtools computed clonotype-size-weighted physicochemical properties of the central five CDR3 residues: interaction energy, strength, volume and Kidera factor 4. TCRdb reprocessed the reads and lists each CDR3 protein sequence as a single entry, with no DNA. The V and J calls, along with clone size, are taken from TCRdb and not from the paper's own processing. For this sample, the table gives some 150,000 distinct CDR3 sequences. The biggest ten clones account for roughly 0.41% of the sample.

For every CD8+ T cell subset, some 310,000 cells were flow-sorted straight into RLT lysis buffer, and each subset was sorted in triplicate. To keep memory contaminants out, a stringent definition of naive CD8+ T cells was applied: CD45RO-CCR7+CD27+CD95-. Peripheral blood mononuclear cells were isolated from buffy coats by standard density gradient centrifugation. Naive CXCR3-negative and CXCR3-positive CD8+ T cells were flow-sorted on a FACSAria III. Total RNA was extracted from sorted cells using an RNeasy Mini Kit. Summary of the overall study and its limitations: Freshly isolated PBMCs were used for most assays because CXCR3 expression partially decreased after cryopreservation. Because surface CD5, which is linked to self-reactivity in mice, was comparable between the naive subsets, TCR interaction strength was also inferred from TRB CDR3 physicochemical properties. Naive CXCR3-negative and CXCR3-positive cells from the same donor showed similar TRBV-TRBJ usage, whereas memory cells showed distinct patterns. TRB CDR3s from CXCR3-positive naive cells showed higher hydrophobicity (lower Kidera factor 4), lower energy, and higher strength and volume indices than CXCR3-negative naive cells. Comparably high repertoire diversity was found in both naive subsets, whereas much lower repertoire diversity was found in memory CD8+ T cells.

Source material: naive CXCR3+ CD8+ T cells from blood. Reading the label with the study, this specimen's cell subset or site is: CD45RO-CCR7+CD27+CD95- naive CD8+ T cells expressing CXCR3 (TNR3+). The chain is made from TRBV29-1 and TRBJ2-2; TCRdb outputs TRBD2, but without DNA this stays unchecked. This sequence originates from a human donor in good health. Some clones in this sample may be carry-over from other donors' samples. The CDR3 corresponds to CSVAPAGSNTGELFF.